This is a list of T cell receptor beta chains from one sample in a study of Graves' ophthalmopathy and Graves' hyperthyroidism. TCRdb ran MiXCR on the multiplex PCR reads and lists one entry per CDR3 protein. The sample lists a few hundred thousand distinct CDR3 sequences, under 40% occurring once. The specimen sequenced was peripheral blood or thyroid tissue (not recorded which). Receptors were obtained from an adult man with Graves' hyperthyroidism. Both conserved end residues are part of each CDR3. The D gene is left open where the match is weak. Clone size is not always given. Where it is, it says once, few, many or a class for expanded clones.

TRBV19	-	-	TRBJ2-3	TGCGCCAGCAGCCAAGGGTTGCGGGCGGACACAGATACGCAGTATTTT	CASSQGLRADTDTQYF
TRBV29-1	-	many	TRBJ2-7	TGCAGCGTTGAGGCGGAAGCCCGCTACGAGCAGTACTTC	CSVEAEARYEQYF
TRBV2	-	many	TRBJ1-2	TGTGCCAGCAGTGAAACGTCCTCATATGGCTACACCTTC	CASSETSSYGYTF
TRBV29-1	TRBD1	-	TRBJ2-2	TGCAGCGTCGGCCGGGACAGAACTACCGGGGAGCTGTTTTTT	CSVGRDRTTGELFF
TRBV7-8	-	many	TRBJ2-7	TGTGCCAGCAGCCGGGCTAGCGTCTCCTACGAGCAGTACTTC	CASSRASVSYEQYF
TRBV7-2	-	few	TRBJ2-7	TGTGCCAGCAGCTATTGGGACCGGGGTACCTACGAGCAGTACTTC	CASSYWDRGTYEQYF
TRBV20-1	-	few	TRBJ2-5	TGCAGTGCTAGCCCCGTGGGCCCGGAGACCCAGTACTTC	CSASPVGPETQYF
TRBV20-1	-	many	TRBJ2-7	TGCAGTGCTCGTCGGGACAACACCTACGAGCAGTACTTC	CSARRDNTYEQYF
TRBV4-1	-	few	TRBJ2-2	TGCGCCAGCAGCCAGGATCTCGGGGGTTACACCGGGGAGCTGTTTTTT	CASSQDLGGYTGELFF
TRBV2	-	-	TRBJ1-1	TGTGCCAGCAGTGAAGCGTCCCGACCGAACACTGAAGCTTTCTTT	CASSEASRPNTEAFF
TRBV5-4	TRBD2	many	TRBJ2-7	TGTGCCAGCAGCTCGGGCGGGACTAGCGTCGGCGAGCAGTACTTC	CASSSGGTSVGEQYF
TRBV3-1	TRBD2	few	TRBJ2-7	TGTGCCAGTAGCCCGCGGGGGGGGAGCTCCTACGAGCAGTACTTC	CASSPRGGSSYEQYF
TRBV5-4	-	few	TRBJ2-7	TGTGCCAGCAGATTCCCGCCGGGCCTCAGCTCCTACGAGCAGTACTTC	CASRFPPGLSSYEQYF
TRBV12-3/TRBV12-4	-	few	TRBJ2-2	TGTGCCAGCGGGAAAACAGGGGGGGAAAACACCGAGGAGCTGTTTTTT	CASGKTGGENTEELFF
TRBV9	-	-	TRBJ1-5	TGTGCCAGCAGCCCAGGCGGCGGGGGGGCTGGTAATCAGCCCCAGCATTTT	CASSPGGGGAGNQPQHF
TRBV29-1	TRBD1	-	TRBJ1-1	TGCAGCTGGATAACGACAGGGTCGAACACTGAAGCTTTCTTT	CSWITTGSNTEAFF
TRBV12-3/TRBV12-4	TRBD1	once	TRBJ2-3	TGTGCCAGCAGTTACATGGGGACAGTCAGCACAGATACGCAGTATTTT	CASSYMGTVSTDTQYF
TRBV7-6	-	many	TRBJ2-2	TGTGCCAGCAGCTTAGGGGGTGGCACCGGGGAGCTGTTTTTT	CASSLGGGTGELFF
TRBV20-1	TRBD2	many	TRBJ2-7	TGCAGTGCTCCTACTAGCGGGGGACTCTACGAGCAGTACTTC	CSAPTSGGLYEQYF
TRBV12-5	-	few	TRBJ2-1	TGTGCCAGCAGTTTGGCAGGGGGAGGCAATGAGCAGTTCTTC	CASSLAGGGNEQFF
TRBV7-2	-	-	TRBJ2-7	TGCGCCAGCAGCTCAAGGCACAGGTTTGAGCGGTACTTC	CASSSRHRFERYF
TRBV10-3	TRBD1	once	TRBJ2-7	TGTGCCATCAGCCCGACAGGGGAACAAGGCGAGCAGTACTTC	CAISPTGEQGEQYF
TRBV7-9	TRBD2	many	TRBJ2-7	TGTGCCAGCAGCCCCTGGACTAGCGGGTCAACCTACGAGCAGTACTTC	CASSPWTSGSTYEQYF
TRBV7-6	TRBD2	-	TRBJ2-2	TGTGCCAGCAGCAGTCGTGTCGTTGGGACTAGCGGGGAGCTGTTTTTT	CASSSRVVGTSGELFF
TRBV29-1	-	once	TRBJ1-2	TGCAGCTCGCCGGGGGTTAACTATGGCTACACCTTC	CSSPGVNYGYTF
TRBV29-1	-	many	TRBJ1-4	TGCAGCGTCAGGGGCCGGGAAAAACTGTTTTTT	CSVRGREKLFF
TRBV3-1	TRBD1	few	TRBJ2-5	TGTGCCAGCAGTCCGCAGGGGGCGATTCAAGAGACCCAGTACTTC	CASSPQGAIQETQYF
TRBV6-5	-	-	TRBJ2-2	TGTGCCAGCAGTTACTCATCAGGGACGGGCGGGGAGCTGTTTTTT	CASSYSSGTGGELFF
TRBV10-3	TRBD1	many	TRBJ1-1	TGTGCCATCAGTTCGACAGGGTTGGCTGAAGCTTTCTTT	CAISSTGLAEAFF
TRBV29-1	-	-	TRBJ2-5	TGCAGCGTTGGGTTTGGAGGGCTGCCGGGGACCCAGTACTTC	CSVGFGGLPGTQYF
TRBV19	TRBD1	once	TRBJ2-7	TGTGCCAGTAGTATCGGGGGACAGGGGGCTTACGAGCAGTACTTC	CASSIGGQGAYEQYF
TRBV5-1	TRBD1	many	TRBJ2-7	TGCGCCAGCAGCTTGGAGGGGACAGGGCCGTCTCCGTTC	CASSLEGTGPSPF
TRBV15	-	-	TRBJ2-5	TGTGCCACCAGCAGAGATCGGGCGGAGATCGAGTACTTC	CATSRDRAEIEYF
TRBV7-2	-	-	TRBJ2-4	TGTGCCAGCAGCTTATGGGGAGGGGCAGGGGGGTCCAAAAACATTCAGTACTTC	CASSLWGGAGGSKNIQYF
TRBV7-8	-	many	TRBJ1-2	TGTGCCAGCAGCTTAGAAGGCAGACCCTACTATGGCTACACCTTC	CASSLEGRPYYGYTF
TRBV29-1	-	many	TRBJ2-2	TGCAGCGTTCGGACGAACACCGGGGAGCTGTTTTTT	CSVRTNTGELFF
TRBV30	-	many	TRBJ1-1	TGTGCCTGGATGAAGAACACTGAAGCTTTCTTT	CAWMKNTEAFF
TRBV6-6	TRBD2	-	TRBJ2-3	TGTGCCAGCGGGGGACTAGCGTTTGCAGATACGCAGTATTTT	CASGGLAFADTQYF
TRBV2	-	-	TRBJ2-1	TGTGCCAGCAGTGAAGGAAACGGAGATGAGCAGTTCTTC	CASSEGNGDEQFF
TRBV29-1	-	once	TRBJ2-2	TGCAGCGTTGTATCGGATACCTTGAACACCGAGGGGCTGTTTTTT	CSVVSDTLNTEGLFF
TRBV7-7	-	-	TRBJ2-7	TGTGCTACTAGCCAGCTCTACGAGCAGTACTTC	CATSQLYEQYF
TRBV12-5	-	many	TRBJ1-5	TGTGCTAGTGGTTTGGTAAGTTTGGCAGGGAGCAATCAGCCCCAGCATTTT	CASGLVSLAGSNQPQHF
TRBV2	-	many	TRBJ1-1	TGTGCCAGCAACGTCAGGGCTTCAGCTTTCTTT	CASNVRASAFF
TRBV10-1	-	many	TRBJ2-7	TGCGCCAGCAGTGGTTTGCAGGGGATGAGAATGGACGAGCAGTACTTC	CASSGLQGMRMDEQYF
TRBV4-1	-	few	TRBJ1-3	TGCGCCAGCAGCCAAGAGTCGGGTTTTGGAAACACCATATATTTT	CASSQESGFGNTIYF
TRBV5-4	TRBD2	many	TRBJ2-7	TGTGCCAGCAGCTCGAGCGGGGGGGCCTCCGAGCAGTACTTC	CASSSSGGASEQYF
TRBV10-1	TRBD1	many	TRBJ1-6	TGCGCCAGCAGTGCGGACAGGGGAAATTCACCCCTCCACTTT	CASSADRGNSPLHF
TRBV10-2	-	many	TRBJ2-7	TGCGCCAGCCAAGTTGGGGTTGTCAACGAGCAGTACTTC	CASQVGVVNEQYF
TRBV11-2	TRBD1	-	TRBJ2-7	TGTGCCAGCAGCCAACAGGGGGCTATTTACAATGAGCAGTACTTC	CASSQQGAIYNEQYF
TRBV5-5	-	-	TRBJ1-2	TGTGCCAGCAGCCAAGACCCCCTTGGGGGGAGGGGGGTATATGGCTACACCTTC	CASSQDPLGGRGVYGYTF
TRBV12-3/TRBV12-4	TRBD1	few	TRBJ1-4	TGTGCCAGCAGTTTAGGGGGACAGGGAGTCGAAAAACTGTTTTTT	CASSLGGQGVEKLFF
TRBV10-3	TRBD2	many	TRBJ2-7	TGTGCCATCAGTGGGGGGGGGTCCTCCTACGAGCAGTACTTC	CAISGGGSSYEQYF